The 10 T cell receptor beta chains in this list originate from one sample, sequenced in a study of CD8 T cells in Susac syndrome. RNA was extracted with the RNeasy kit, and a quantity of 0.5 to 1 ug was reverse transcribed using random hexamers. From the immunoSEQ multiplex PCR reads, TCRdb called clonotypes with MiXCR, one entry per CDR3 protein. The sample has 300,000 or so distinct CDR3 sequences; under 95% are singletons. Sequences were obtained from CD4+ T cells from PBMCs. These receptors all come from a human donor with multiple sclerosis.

As DNA, the CDR3 is TGTGCCAGCAGCTTGACAAGGAACACTGAAGCTTTCTTT. It is translated as CASSLTRNTEAFF. The V and J genes are TRBV7-2 and TRBJ1-1; D unresolved. The CDR3 runs to 13 residues. In germline, CDR1 is SGHTA, CDR2 FQGNSA. V shed 3 bases and J shed 1 base, with 6 bases lying between them.

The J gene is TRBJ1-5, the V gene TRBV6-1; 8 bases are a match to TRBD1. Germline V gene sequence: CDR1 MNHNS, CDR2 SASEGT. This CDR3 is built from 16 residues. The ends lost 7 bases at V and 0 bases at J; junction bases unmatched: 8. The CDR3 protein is CASTDQGAYSNQPQHF. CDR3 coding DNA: TGTGCCAGCACCGACCAGGGGGCCTATAGCAATCAGCCCCAGCATTTT.

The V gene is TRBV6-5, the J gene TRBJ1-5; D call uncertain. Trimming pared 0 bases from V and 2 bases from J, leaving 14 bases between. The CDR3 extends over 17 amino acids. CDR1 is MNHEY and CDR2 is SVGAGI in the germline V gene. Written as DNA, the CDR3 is TGTGCCAGCAGTTACTCAGCAGACCTTCGGGGCAATCAGCCCCAGCATTTT. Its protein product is CASSYSADLRGNQPQHF.

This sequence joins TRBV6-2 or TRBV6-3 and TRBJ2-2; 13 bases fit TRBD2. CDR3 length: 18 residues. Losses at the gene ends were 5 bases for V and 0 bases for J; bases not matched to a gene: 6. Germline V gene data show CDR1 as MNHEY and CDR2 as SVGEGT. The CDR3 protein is CASSDGLAGASNTGELFF. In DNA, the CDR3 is TGTGCCAGCAGTGATGGACTAGCGGGAGCTTCGAACACCGGGGAGCTGTTTTTT.

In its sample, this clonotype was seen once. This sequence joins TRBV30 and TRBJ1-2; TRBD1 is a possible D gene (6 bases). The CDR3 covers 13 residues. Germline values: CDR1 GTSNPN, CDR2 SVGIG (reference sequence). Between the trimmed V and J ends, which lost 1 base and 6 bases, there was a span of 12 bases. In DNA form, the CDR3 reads TGTGCCTGGAGTGGGAACAGGGACAATGGCTACACCTTC. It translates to CAWSGNRDNGYTF.

CDR3 DNA: TGTGCCAGCAGGGTCGGGGGCGGCTTCTACGAGCAGTACTTC. Amino acids: CASRVGGGFYEQYF. This rearrangement joins TRBV6-1 to TRBJ2-7; either TRBD1 or TRBD2 may supply D (6 bases each). CDR3 length: 14 amino acids. Looked up from germline, CDR1 is MNHNS and CDR2 is SASEGT. V gave up 6 bases and J gave up 3 bases, with 15 bases separating them.

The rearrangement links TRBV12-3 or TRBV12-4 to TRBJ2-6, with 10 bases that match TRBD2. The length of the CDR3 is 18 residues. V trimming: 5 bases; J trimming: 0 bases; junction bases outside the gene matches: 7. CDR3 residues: CASSRLLAGISGANVLTF. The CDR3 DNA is TGTGCCAGCAGTCGTTTACTAGCGGGGATCTCTGGGGCCAACGTCCTGACTTTC.

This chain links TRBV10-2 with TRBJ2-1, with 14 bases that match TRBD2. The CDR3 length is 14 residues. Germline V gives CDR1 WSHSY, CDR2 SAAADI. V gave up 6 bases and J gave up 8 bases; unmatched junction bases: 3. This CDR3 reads CASRTSGGAYEQFF. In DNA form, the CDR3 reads TGCGCCAGCAGGACTAGCGGGGGGGCGTATGAGCAGTTCTTC.

The CDR3 coding sequence is TGCAGCGTCCTTATTGGCGGGAACTCCTACGAGCAGTACTTC. Amino acids: CSVLIGGNSYEQYF. The gene calls are TRBV29-1 and TRBJ2-7; possible D gene TRBD2, 6 bases. Per the germline V gene, CDR1 is SQVTM and CDR2 is ANQGSEA. V lost 6 bases, J lost 0 bases, and 15 bases lay in between. The CDR3 length is 14 residues.

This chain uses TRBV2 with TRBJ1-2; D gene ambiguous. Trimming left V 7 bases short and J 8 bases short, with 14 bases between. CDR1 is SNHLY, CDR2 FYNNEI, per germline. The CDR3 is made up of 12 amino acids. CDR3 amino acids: CASMRQAGGYTF. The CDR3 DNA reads TGTGCCAGCATGAGGCAGGCGGGAGGCTACACCTTC.